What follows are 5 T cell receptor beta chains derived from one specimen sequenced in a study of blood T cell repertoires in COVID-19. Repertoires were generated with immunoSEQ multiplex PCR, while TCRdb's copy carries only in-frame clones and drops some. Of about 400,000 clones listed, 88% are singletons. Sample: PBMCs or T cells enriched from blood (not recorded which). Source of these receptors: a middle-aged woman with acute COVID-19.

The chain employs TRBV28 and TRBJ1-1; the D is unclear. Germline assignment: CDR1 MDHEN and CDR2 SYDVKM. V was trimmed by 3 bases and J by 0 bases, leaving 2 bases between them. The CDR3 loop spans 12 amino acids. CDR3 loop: CASSFMNTEAFF. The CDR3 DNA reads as TGTGCCAGCAGTTTCATGAACACTGAAGCTTTCTTT.

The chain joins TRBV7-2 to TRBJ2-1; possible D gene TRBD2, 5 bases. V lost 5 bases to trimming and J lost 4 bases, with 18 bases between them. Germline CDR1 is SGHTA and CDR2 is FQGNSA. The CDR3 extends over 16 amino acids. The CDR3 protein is CASSARTRGSYNEQFF. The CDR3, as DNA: TGTGCCAGCAGCGCCAGAACCCGTGGGAGTTACAATGAGCAGTTCTTC.

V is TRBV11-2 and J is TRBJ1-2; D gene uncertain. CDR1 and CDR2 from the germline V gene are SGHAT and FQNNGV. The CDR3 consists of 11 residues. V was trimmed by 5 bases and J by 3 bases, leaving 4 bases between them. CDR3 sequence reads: CASSPDYGYTF. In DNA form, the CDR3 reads TGTGCCAGCAGCCCCGACTATGGCTACACCTTC. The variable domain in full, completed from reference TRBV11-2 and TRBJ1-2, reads EAGVAQSPRYKIIEKRQSVAFWCNPISGHATLYWYQQILGQGPKLLIQFQNNGVVDDSQLPKDRFSAERLKGVDSTLKIQPAKLEDSAVYLCASSPDYGYTFGSGTRLTVV.

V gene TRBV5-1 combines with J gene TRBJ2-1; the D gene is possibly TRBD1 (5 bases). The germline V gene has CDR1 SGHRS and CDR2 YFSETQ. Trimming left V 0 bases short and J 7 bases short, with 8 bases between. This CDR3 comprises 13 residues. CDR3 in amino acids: CASSLGAGNEQFF. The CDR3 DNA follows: TGCGCCAGCAGCTTGGGGGCAGGGAATGAGCAGTTCTTC.

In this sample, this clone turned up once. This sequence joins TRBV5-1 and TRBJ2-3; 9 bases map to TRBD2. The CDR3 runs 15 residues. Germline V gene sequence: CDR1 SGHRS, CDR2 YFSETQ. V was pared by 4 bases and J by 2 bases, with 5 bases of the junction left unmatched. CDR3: CASSPAGGSTDTQYF. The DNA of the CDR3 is TGCGCCAGCAGCCCCGCGGGGGGGTCCACAGATACGCAGTATTTT.